The T cell receptor beta chain under discussion was sequenced for a study of T cell responses to AZD1222 COVID-19 vaccine. Points from the study as a whole: The study sampled repertoires only after the peak T cell response. CD4 TCRs linked to vaccination spanned spike, dominating at 160-218 and 743-854. Reports say nearly half of spike-specific TCRs go after unmutated variant regions.

Researchers grouped second doses given at about 4 or about 12 weeks into one pool. Of note for this clone: Its specificity is not known.

Germline-derived CDR1 and CDR2 are SGDLS and YYNGEE. Trimming at V came to 2 bases and at J to 1 base, leaving 1 base not matched to a gene. The CDR3 is 14 amino acids. This table comes from immunoSEQ multiplex PCR, and its TCRdb copy is limited to in-frame clones, with some not included. The sample contains approximately 200,000 clones, more than 85% of which appear only once. This clonotype originated in an adult who received the AZD1222 COVID-19 vaccine. This rearrangement joins TRBV9 to TRBJ2-7; 9 bases line up with TRBD2. Sample: peripheral blood, taken 28 days after the second AZD1222 dose. DNA for the CDR3: TGTGCCAGCAGCGTGCTAGCGGGGTCCTACGAGCAGTACTTC. Its translation is CASSVLAGSYEQYF.